This record covers a single T cell receptor beta chain. Its antigen is undetermined. Using immunoSEQ multiplex PCR, the repertoire was profiled, and TCRdb retains in-frame clones only, with some absent. Of about 18,000 clones detected, about 70% appear once; the ten largest clones hold around 28%. This specimen comes from a study of CD4 T cells in relation to SARS-CoV-2 and coronaviruses. Unexposed donor CD4+ T cells date from about 2011-2018, before the COVID-19 pandemic. The cells were cultured for roughly 11 days before CD4+ T cells were isolated. J was trimmed by 6 bases and V by 0 bases; bases with no gene match: 6. The length of the CDR3 is 17 residues. Germline V gene lookup returns CDR1 LNHNV and CDR2 YYDKDF (reference sequence).

Material for sequencing was CD4+ T cells from PBMCs, cultured in vitro. The rearrangement uses TRBV15 and TRBJ2-2; 11 bases align to TRBD2. This TCR was recovered from a human donor in good health. The CDR3: CATSRDGVAGGPGELFF. The CDR3 region has the DNA TGTGCCACCAGCAGAGATGGAGTAGCGGGAGGGCCCGGGGAGCTGTTTTTT.